This TCR beta chain was captured by sequencing in a study of cytomegalovirus exposure and HLA in healthy donors. V dropped 4 bases and J dropped 10 bases, with 21 bases sitting between them. The germline gives CDR1 SGHDT, CDR2 YYEEEE. The CDR3 extends over 14 amino acids. Study observations and caveats: Association of a missense DCLRE1C variant with TCR beta V- and J-gene trimming was reported in a later analysis.

It was with 60 Vbeta and 13 Jbeta primers that the PCR ran. This table comes from immunoSEQ multiplex PCR, and its TCRdb copy is limited to in-frame clones, with some not included. Its table records around 100,000 clones. With respect to this clone: Its specificity is unknown.

V is TRBV5-6 and J is TRBJ2-7; a possible D gene is TRBD2 (8 bases). This TCR was sampled from a man aged 25-40 years in good health and CMV-seronegative. Sequenced: PBMCs. As DNA, the CDR3 is TGTGCCAGCAGCCCGGGAGGGGGACAGCCTCCCCAGTACTTC. The encoded protein is CASSPGGGQPPQYF.